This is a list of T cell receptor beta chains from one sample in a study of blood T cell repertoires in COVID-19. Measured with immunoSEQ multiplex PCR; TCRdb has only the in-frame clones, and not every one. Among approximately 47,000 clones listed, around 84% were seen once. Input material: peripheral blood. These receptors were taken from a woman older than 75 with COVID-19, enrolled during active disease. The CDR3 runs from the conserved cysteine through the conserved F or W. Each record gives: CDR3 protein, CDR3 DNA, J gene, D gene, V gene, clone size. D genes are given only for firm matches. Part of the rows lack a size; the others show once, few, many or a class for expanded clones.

cdr3_aa: CASSLSGRGTEAFF
cdr3_nt: TGTGCCAGCAGCCTTTCGGGCCGGGGCACTGAAGCTTTCTTT
j_call: TRBJ1-1
d_call: -
v_call: TRBV6-5
clone_size: -

cdr3_aa: CASSLQGSNNEQFF
cdr3_nt: TGTGCCAGCAGTTTACAGGGCAGTAACAATGAGCAGTTCTTC
j_call: TRBJ2-1
d_call: -
v_call: TRBV27
clone_size: once

cdr3_aa: CASSPSPGGEDEQYF
cdr3_nt: TGTGCCAGCAGTCCCTCGCCGGGAGGAGAGGACGAGCAGTACTTC
j_call: TRBJ2-7
d_call: TRBD2
v_call: TRBV6-5
clone_size: -

cdr3_aa: CASSEVRFTIYF
cdr3_nt: TGTGCCAGCAGTGAAGTTCGGTTTACCATATATTTT
j_call: TRBJ1-3
d_call: -
v_call: TRBV6-1
clone_size: -

cdr3_aa: CASSYTGYTEAFF
cdr3_nt: TGTGCCAGCAGTTACACAGGGTACACTGAAGCTTTCTTT
j_call: TRBJ1-1
d_call: -
v_call: TRBV27
clone_size: -

cdr3_aa: CASSPSWTSGLQYF
cdr3_nt: TGTGCCAGTAGCCCAAGCTGGACTAGCGGGCTGCAGTACTTC
j_call: TRBJ2-7
d_call: TRBD2
v_call: TRBV19
clone_size: -

cdr3_aa: CASTPGGIGNEQFF
cdr3_nt: TGTGCCAGTACCCCGGGGGGAATAGGCAATGAGCAGTTCTTC
j_call: TRBJ2-1
d_call: TRBD2
v_call: TRBV19
clone_size: -

cdr3_aa: CASRDRGPNEKLFF
cdr3_nt: TGTGCCAGCAGAGACAGGGGTCCTAATGAAAAACTGTTTTTT
j_call: TRBJ1-4
d_call: TRBD1
v_call: TRBV28
clone_size: once

cdr3_aa: CASSRYDNEKLFF
cdr3_nt: TGTGCCAGCTCGCGCTACGATAATGAAAAACTGTTTTTT
j_call: TRBJ1-4
d_call: -
v_call: TRBV18
clone_size: -

cdr3_aa: CASSGNRGRSEKLFF
cdr3_nt: TGTGCCAGCAGTGGCAACAGGGGAAGGAGTGAAAAACTGTTTTTT
j_call: TRBJ1-4
d_call: TRBD1
v_call: TRBV28
clone_size: -

cdr3_aa: CASTRGTEYYEQYF
cdr3_nt: TGTGCCAGCACCCGCGGGACAGAGTACTACGAGCAGTACTTC
j_call: TRBJ2-7
d_call: -
v_call: TRBV2
clone_size: few

cdr3_aa: CATSRVDRDGGLFF
cdr3_nt: TGTGCCACCAGCAGAGTGGACAGGGATGGGGGACTGTTTTTT
j_call: TRBJ1-4
d_call: TRBD1
v_call: TRBV15
clone_size: -

cdr3_aa: CASSYLTGTALGYTF
cdr3_nt: TGTGCCAGCAGCTACCTTACCGGGACAGCCCTGGGCTACACCTTC
j_call: TRBJ1-2
d_call: TRBD1
v_call: TRBV6-6
clone_size: -

cdr3_aa: CASSQDRGTGANVLTF
cdr3_nt: TGCGCCAGCAGCCAAGATAGGGGTACTGGGGCCAACGTCCTGACTTTC
j_call: TRBJ2-6
d_call: -
v_call: TRBV4-1
clone_size: -

cdr3_aa: CASSLFGFGNTIYF
cdr3_nt: TGTGCCAGCAGCTTGTTTGGCTTCGGAAACACCATATATTTT
j_call: TRBJ1-3
d_call: -
v_call: TRBV5-6
clone_size: medium-sized

cdr3_aa: CASSLGLYGYTF
cdr3_nt: TGTGCCAGCAGTTTAGGGCTCTATGGCTACACCTTC
j_call: TRBJ1-2
d_call: -
v_call: TRBV12-3/TRBV12-4
clone_size: -

cdr3_aa: CASSLHGQGEFYGYTF
cdr3_nt: TGTGCCAGCAGTTTACATGGACAGGGGGAATTCTATGGCTACACCTTC
j_call: TRBJ1-2
d_call: TRBD1
v_call: TRBV28
clone_size: -

cdr3_aa: CASSPPGTGQMNTEAFF
cdr3_nt: TGTGCCAGCTCACCACCGGGTACGGGACAGATGAACACTGAAGCTTTCTTT
j_call: TRBJ1-1
d_call: TRBD1
v_call: TRBV18
clone_size: -

cdr3_aa: CASSYPPREEQFF
cdr3_nt: TGTGCCAGCAGTTACCCCCCCCGGGAAGAGCAGTTCTTC
j_call: TRBJ2-1
d_call: -
v_call: TRBV6-6
clone_size: -

cdr3_aa: CASSFSRDTLTLHF
cdr3_nt: TGTGCCAGCAGTTTTTCCAGGGACACGCTAACCCTCCACTTT
j_call: TRBJ1-6
d_call: -
v_call: TRBV27
clone_size: -

cdr3_aa: CASSPSFAGSANYGYTF
cdr3_nt: TGTGCCAGCAGCCCATCCTTTGCGGGCAGCGCTAACTATGGCTACACCTTC
j_call: TRBJ1-2
d_call: -
v_call: TRBV11-2
clone_size: -

cdr3_aa: CASSLGGTKFNEQFF
cdr3_nt: TGCGCCAGCAGCTTGGGCGGGACTAAATTCAATGAGCAGTTCTTC
j_call: TRBJ2-1
d_call: TRBD2
v_call: TRBV5-1
clone_size: -

cdr3_aa: CASSASEYSNQPQHF
cdr3_nt: TGTGCCAGCAGTGCATCAGAATATAGCAATCAGCCCCAGCATTTT
j_call: TRBJ1-5
d_call: -
v_call: TRBV2
clone_size: -

cdr3_aa: CASSSENQRGPSTDTQYF
cdr3_nt: TGTGCCAGCAGCTCCGAAAACCAGCGGGGGCCTAGCACAGATACGCAGTATTTT
j_call: TRBJ2-3
d_call: TRBD2
v_call: TRBV13
clone_size: -

cdr3_aa: CASSQRSYNEQFF
cdr3_nt: TGTGCCAGCAGCCAGAGGTCCTACAATGAGCAGTTCTTC
j_call: TRBJ2-1
d_call: -
v_call: TRBV5-4
clone_size: -

cdr3_aa: CASSSNRGTNEKLFF
cdr3_nt: TGTGCCAGCAGTTCAAACAGGGGGACTAATGAAAAACTGTTTTTT
j_call: TRBJ1-4
d_call: TRBD1
v_call: TRBV27
clone_size: few

cdr3_aa: CASSPPGWNTEAFF
cdr3_nt: TGTGCCAGCAGCCCCCCAGGGTGGAACACTGAAGCTTTCTTT
j_call: TRBJ1-1
d_call: -
v_call: TRBV6-5
clone_size: -

cdr3_aa: CASSLLYEQYF
cdr3_nt: TGTGCCAGCAGTCTCCTCTACGAGCAGTACTTC
j_call: TRBJ2-7
d_call: -
v_call: TRBV2
clone_size: -

cdr3_aa: CASSRLGGRLNTEAFF
cdr3_nt: TGTGCCAGCAGCCGCTTGGGGGGGCGATTAAACACTGAAGCTTTCTTT
j_call: TRBJ1-1
d_call: -
v_call: TRBV5-6
clone_size: -

cdr3_aa: CASSFSGGLTDTQYF
cdr3_nt: TGTGCCAGCAGCTTTAGCGGGGGGCTCACAGATACGCAGTATTTT
j_call: TRBJ2-3
d_call: TRBD2
v_call: TRBV9
clone_size: -

cdr3_aa: CASSTRTGGHSGANVLTF
cdr3_nt: TGTGCCAGTAGTACCCGGACAGGGGGACACTCTGGGGCCAACGTCCTGACTTTC
j_call: TRBJ2-6
d_call: TRBD1
v_call: TRBV19
clone_size: few

cdr3_aa: CASSRLGVIAQETQYF
cdr3_nt: TGTGCCAGCAGCCGACTAGGGGTGATAGCCCAAGAGACCCAGTACTTC
j_call: TRBJ2-5
d_call: -
v_call: TRBV3-1/TRBV3-2
clone_size: -

cdr3_aa: CASSSYGGPQHF
cdr3_nt: TGTGCCAGCAGTTCCTACGGAGGGCCCCAGCATTTT
j_call: TRBJ1-5
d_call: -
v_call: TRBV6-5
clone_size: -

cdr3_aa: CASSDDRGPGYTF
cdr3_nt: TGTGCCAGCAGTGACGATAGGGGGCCCGGCTACACCTTC
j_call: TRBJ1-2
d_call: TRBD1
v_call: TRBV6-1
clone_size: -

cdr3_aa: CASTLDTSSPLHF
cdr3_nt: TGTGCCAGCACGCTCGACACGAGTTCACCCCTCCACTTT
j_call: TRBJ1-6
d_call: -
v_call: TRBV28
clone_size: few

cdr3_aa: CASSMGSGGGTQPQHF
cdr3_nt: TGTGCCAGTAGTATGGGTTCAGGGGGCGGAACTCAGCCCCAGCATTTT
j_call: TRBJ1-5
d_call: TRBD1
v_call: TRBV19
clone_size: -

cdr3_aa: CASSSSGLDNSPLHF
cdr3_nt: TGTGCCAGCAGCTCCTCAGGTTTAGATAATTCACCCCTCCACTTT
j_call: TRBJ1-6
d_call: -
v_call: TRBV7-9
clone_size: -

cdr3_aa: CASSLVGLAGGPNTQYF
cdr3_nt: TGTGCCAGCAGCTTGGTGGGACTAGCGGGAGGGCCTAATACGCAGTATTTT
j_call: TRBJ2-3
d_call: TRBD2
v_call: TRBV5-6
clone_size: -

cdr3_aa: CASSLGGTGGPKNIQYF
cdr3_nt: TGTGCCAGCAGCTTAGGGGGGACAGGGGGACCCAAAAACATTCAGTACTTC
j_call: TRBJ2-4
d_call: TRBD1
v_call: TRBV11-3
clone_size: -

cdr3_aa: CASSPRQPGNSPLHF
cdr3_nt: TGTGCCAGCTCACCAAGACAGCCCGGAAATTCACCCCTCCACTTT
j_call: TRBJ1-6
d_call: -
v_call: TRBV18
clone_size: few

cdr3_aa: CASSLDGDPNYGYTF
cdr3_nt: TGCGCCAGCAGCTTGGACGGGGATCCAAACTATGGCTACACCTTC
j_call: TRBJ1-2
d_call: -
v_call: TRBV5-1
clone_size: -

cdr3_aa: CASSLDMGAEQYF
cdr3_nt: TGTGCCAGCAGCTTAGACATGGGGGCGGAGCAGTACTTC
j_call: TRBJ2-7
d_call: -
v_call: TRBV7-8
clone_size: -

cdr3_aa: CASSQGGISSGYTF
cdr3_nt: TGTGCCAGCAGCCAAGGGGGCATATCAAGTGGCTACACCTTC
j_call: TRBJ1-2
d_call: -
v_call: TRBV3-1/TRBV3-2
clone_size: -

cdr3_aa: CSVEERGGRSNQPQHF
cdr3_nt: TGCAGCGTTGAAGAAAGGGGGGGACGGAGCAATCAGCCCCAGCATTTT
j_call: TRBJ1-5
d_call: -
v_call: TRBV29-1
clone_size: -

cdr3_aa: CASSTGGRDNEQFF
cdr3_nt: TGTGCCAGTAGTACAGGGGGCCGGGACAATGAGCAGTTCTTC
j_call: TRBJ2-1
d_call: TRBD1
v_call: TRBV19
clone_size: -

cdr3_aa: CASSPRTSGLTVAGELFF
cdr3_nt: TGTGCCAGCTCACCACGGACTAGCGGGTTAACAGTAGCCGGGGAGCTGTTTTTT
j_call: TRBJ2-2
d_call: TRBD2
v_call: TRBV18
clone_size: -

cdr3_aa: CASSPPGNRQETQYF
cdr3_nt: TGTGCCAGCTCACCACCGGGCAATAGGCAAGAGACCCAGTACTTC
j_call: TRBJ2-5
d_call: -
v_call: TRBV18
clone_size: -

cdr3_aa: CASSVQGAAGEKLFF
cdr3_nt: TGTGCCAGCAGCGTACAGGGGGCGGCCGGTGAAAAACTGTTTTTT
j_call: TRBJ1-4
d_call: TRBD1
v_call: TRBV5-6
clone_size: -

cdr3_aa: CASRVHRGDSYEQYF
cdr3_nt: TGTGCCAGCAGGGTCCACAGGGGTGACTCCTACGAGCAGTACTTC
j_call: TRBJ2-7
d_call: TRBD1
v_call: TRBV6-5
clone_size: -

cdr3_aa: CASSLHNRGGSSYEQYF
cdr3_nt: TGTGCCAGCAGTTTACACAACAGGGGTGGCTCTTCCTACGAGCAGTACTTC
j_call: TRBJ2-7
d_call: TRBD1
v_call: TRBV27
clone_size: once

cdr3_aa: CASSLIPHLNTEAFF
cdr3_nt: TGTGCCAGCAGCTTGATCCCCCACTTGAACACTGAAGCTTTCTTT
j_call: TRBJ1-1
d_call: -
v_call: TRBV5-5
clone_size: -

cdr3_aa: CASSLKVTAGPPNNSPLHF
cdr3_nt: TGTGCCAGCAGCTTAAAAGTTACGGCAGGGCCTCCAAATAATTCACCCCTCCACTTT
j_call: TRBJ1-6
d_call: -
v_call: TRBV13
clone_size: -

cdr3_aa: CASSLTRAKTEAFF
cdr3_nt: TGCGCCAGCAGCTTGACCAGGGCGAAGACTGAAGCTTTCTTT
j_call: TRBJ1-1
d_call: -
v_call: TRBV5-1
clone_size: -